This is a list of T cell receptor beta chains from one sample in a study of cytomegalovirus exposure and HLA in healthy donors. TCRdb's copy holds only in-frame clones and misses some; the assay was immunoSEQ multiplex PCR. The table lists roughly 160,000 clones, more than 60% of them singletons. The material sequenced was PBMCs. The receptors come from a man in his forties or fifties in good health and CMV-seronegative. CDR3s include the opening cysteine and the closing phenylalanine or tryptophan. Each record gives: clone size, CDR3 length, J gene, V gene, D gene, CDR3 DNA, CDR3 protein. The D gene is left open where the match is weak. Rows give clone size only sometimes, using once, few, many, or a class for an expanded clone.

abundance: .
len: 15
j_gene: TRBJ2-3
v_gene: TRBV4-2
d_gene: TRBD2
CDR3nt: TGTGCCAGCAGCCAACTCGGGGGGGCCGCAGATACGCAGTATTTT
CDR3aa: CASSQLGGAADTQYF

abundance: .
len: 15
j_gene: TRBJ1-1
v_gene: TRBV7-2
d_gene: .
CDR3nt: TGTGCCAGCAGCTTATTGTGGGGGCTAGGGACTGAAGCTTTCTTT
CDR3aa: CASSLLWGLGTEAFF

abundance: .
len: 14
j_gene: TRBJ1-1
v_gene: TRBV6-5
d_gene: TRBD1
CDR3nt: TGTGCCAGCAGGACGGACAGGGGGCGATCCAAAGCTTTCTTT
CDR3aa: CASRTDRGRSKAFF

abundance: .
len: 14
j_gene: TRBJ1-5
v_gene: TRBV5-1
d_gene: .
CDR3nt: TGCGCCAGCAGCCGTGTCCCTAGCAATCAGCCCCAGCATTTT
CDR3aa: CASSRVPSNQPQHF

abundance: .
len: 14
j_gene: TRBJ2-3
v_gene: TRBV5-1
d_gene: .
CDR3nt: TGCGCCAGCAGCTTGGACAGGGACACAGATACGCAGTATTTT
CDR3aa: CASSLDRDTDTQYF

abundance: .
len: 16
j_gene: TRBJ1-4
v_gene: TRBV5-1
d_gene: TRBD1
CDR3nt: TGCGCCAGCAGCTGGGGACAGATTGCAACTAATGAAAAACTGTTTTTT
CDR3aa: CASSWGQIATNEKLFF

abundance: few
len: 16
j_gene: TRBJ2-1
v_gene: TRBV6-4
d_gene: TRBD1
CDR3nt: TGTGCCAGCAGTGACGGGACAGGGGGAGACTACAATGAGCAGTTCTTC
CDR3aa: CASSDGTGGDYNEQFF

abundance: .
len: 14
j_gene: TRBJ2-7
v_gene: TRBV9
d_gene: TRBD1
CDR3nt: TGTGCCAGCAGCCCGACAGGGAGCTCCTACGAGCAGTACTTC
CDR3aa: CASSPTGSSYEQYF

abundance: .
len: 15
j_gene: TRBJ2-5
v_gene: TRBV9
d_gene: TRBD2
CDR3nt: TGTGCCAGCAGCGTAGGTAGCGGGGGACGAGAGACCCAGTACTTC
CDR3aa: CASSVGSGGRETQYF

abundance: .
len: 16
j_gene: TRBJ1-5
v_gene: TRBV28
d_gene: .
CDR3nt: TGTGCCAGCAGTTTACTCCTCCCCAGTTTAAATCAGCCCCAGCATTTT
CDR3aa: CASSLLLPSLNQPQHF

abundance: once
len: 15
j_gene: TRBJ2-3
v_gene: TRBV6-1
d_gene: TRBD1
CDR3nt: TGTGCCAGCAGTGAAGAACAGGGGCGCGGAGATACGCAGTATTTT
CDR3aa: CASSEEQGRGDTQYF

abundance: few
len: 15
j_gene: TRBJ1-5
v_gene: TRBV19
d_gene: .
CDR3nt: TGTGCCAGTAGCCCTGGGGGGATGGGCGGTCAGCCCCAGCATTTT
CDR3aa: CASSPGGMGGQPQHF

abundance: .
len: 16
j_gene: TRBJ2-5
v_gene: TRBV7-9
d_gene: TRBD1
CDR3nt: TGTGCCAGCAGCCCTAGCGCGGGACAGGGGTGGGAGACCCAGTACTTC
CDR3aa: CASSPSAGQGWETQYF

abundance: .
len: 16
j_gene: TRBJ2-3
v_gene: TRBV5-1
d_gene: .
CDR3nt: TGCGCCAGCAGCTTGCCGGGAACGGGGTACACAGATACGCAGTATTTT
CDR3aa: CASSLPGTGYTDTQYF

abundance: .
len: 14
j_gene: TRBJ2-1
v_gene: TRBV10-3
d_gene: TRBD1
CDR3nt: TGTGCCATCAGTCCGGGACAGGACTACAATGAGCAGTTCTTC
CDR3aa: CAISPGQDYNEQFF

abundance: .
len: 15
j_gene: TRBJ2-3
v_gene: TRBV4-1
d_gene: .
CDR3nt: TGCGCCAGCAGCCAAGTCCGCGGGAGCACAGATACGCAGTATTTT
CDR3aa: CASSQVRGSTDTQYF

abundance: few
len: 18
j_gene: TRBJ2-7
v_gene: TRBV7-2
d_gene: .
CDR3nt: TGTGCCAGCAGCTTGGGCCGGGCGGGACGGGGCTTCTCCTACGAGCAGTACTTC
CDR3aa: CASSLGRAGRGFSYEQYF

abundance: .
len: 14
j_gene: TRBJ2-1
v_gene: TRBV7-3
d_gene: TRBD1
CDR3nt: TGTGCCAGCAGCAGTGGACAGGGGAATATCGGGCAGTTCTTC
CDR3aa: CASSSGQGNIGQFF

abundance: .
len: 12
j_gene: TRBJ2-1
v_gene: TRBV2
d_gene: .
CDR3nt: TGTGCCACAGAGAGGAGTAGGAATGAGCAGTTCTTC
CDR3aa: CATERSRNEQFF

abundance: .
len: 15
j_gene: TRBJ1-5
v_gene: TRBV30
d_gene: .
CDR3nt: TGTGCCTGGAACGCCCCCTCCAGCGGCAATCAGCCCCAGCATTTT
CDR3aa: CAWNAPSSGNQPQHF

abundance: .
len: 13
j_gene: TRBJ2-7
v_gene: TRBV19
d_gene: .
CDR3nt: TGTGCCAGTAGTATGGGGGCAGGCTACGAGCAGTACTTC
CDR3aa: CASSMGAGYEQYF

abundance: .
len: 11
j_gene: TRBJ1-5
v_gene: TRBV5-8
d_gene: .
CDR3nt: TGTGCCAGCAGCTCGGGTCAGCCCCAGCATTTT
CDR3aa: CASSSGQPQHF

abundance: .
len: 14
j_gene: TRBJ1-6
v_gene: TRBV2
d_gene: .
CDR3nt: TGTGCCAGCAGCCGCCGCCCCCCAGATTCACCCCTCCACTTT
CDR3aa: CASSRRPPDSPLHF

abundance: .
len: 15
j_gene: TRBJ1-1
v_gene: TRBV18
d_gene: .
CDR3nt: TGTGCCAGCTCACCACCGGGGCGGGAGAACACTGAAGCTTTCTTT
CDR3aa: CASSPPGRENTEAFF